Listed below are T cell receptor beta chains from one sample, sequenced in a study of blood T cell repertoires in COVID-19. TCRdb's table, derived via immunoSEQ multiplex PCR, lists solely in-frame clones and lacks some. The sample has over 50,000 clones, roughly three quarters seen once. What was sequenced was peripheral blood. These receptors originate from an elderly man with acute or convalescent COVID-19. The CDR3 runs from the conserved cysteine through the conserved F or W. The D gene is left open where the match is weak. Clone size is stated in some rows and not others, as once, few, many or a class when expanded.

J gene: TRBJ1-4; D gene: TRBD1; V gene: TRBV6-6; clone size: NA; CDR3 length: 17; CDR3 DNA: TGTGCCAGCAGTCACACAGGGGGCCCACCAACTAATGAAAAACTGTTTTTT; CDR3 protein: CASSHTGGPPTNEKLFF
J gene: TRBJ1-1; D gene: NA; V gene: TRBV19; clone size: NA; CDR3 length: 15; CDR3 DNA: TGTGCCAGTAGTCCCACCTCCCAGGGACTGACTGAAGCTTTCTTT; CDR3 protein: CASSPTSQGLTEAFF
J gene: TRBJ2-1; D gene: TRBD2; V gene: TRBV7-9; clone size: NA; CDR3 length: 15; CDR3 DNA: TGTGCCAGCAGCAACACCGGGACTATAACGGATGAGCAGTTCTTC; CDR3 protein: CASSNTGTITDEQFF
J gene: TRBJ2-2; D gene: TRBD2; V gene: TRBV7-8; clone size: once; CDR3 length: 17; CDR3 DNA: TGTGCCAGCAGCTTAAGGGGTGCGGGAGGGAGTACCGGGGAGCTGTTTTTT; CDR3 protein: CASSLRGAGGSTGELFF
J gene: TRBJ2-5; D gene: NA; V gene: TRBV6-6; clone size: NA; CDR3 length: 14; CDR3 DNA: TGTGCCAGCAGTTACACTAGGTACCAAGAGACCCAGTACTTC; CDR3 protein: CASSYTRYQETQYF
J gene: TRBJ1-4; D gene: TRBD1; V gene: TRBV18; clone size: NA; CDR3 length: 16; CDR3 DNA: TGTGCCAGCTCAACCGGGACAGCTACAACTAATGAAAAACTGTTTTTT; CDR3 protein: CASSTGTATTNEKLFF
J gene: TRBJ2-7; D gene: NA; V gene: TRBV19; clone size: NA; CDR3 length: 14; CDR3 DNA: TGTGCCAGTAGTATTCGAACTAGCTGGGACGAGCAGTACTTC; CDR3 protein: CASSIRTSWDEQYF
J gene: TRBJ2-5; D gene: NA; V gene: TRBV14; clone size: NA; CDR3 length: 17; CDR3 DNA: TGTGCCAGCAGCCACCCCCCCCCGCGATTAAATGATGAGACCCAGTACTTC; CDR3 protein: CASSHPPPRLNDETQYF
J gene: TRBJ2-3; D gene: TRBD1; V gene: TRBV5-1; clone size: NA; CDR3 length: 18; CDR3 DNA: TGCGCCAGCAGCAACCTCGGCGCCCAGGGGGCTCCTGAGGATACGCAGTATTTT; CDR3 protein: CASSNLGAQGAPEDTQYF
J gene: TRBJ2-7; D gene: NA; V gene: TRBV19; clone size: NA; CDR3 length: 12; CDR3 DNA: TGTGCCTCGACCGGGTTGGGGCGAGAGCAGTACTTC; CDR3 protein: CASTGLGREQYF
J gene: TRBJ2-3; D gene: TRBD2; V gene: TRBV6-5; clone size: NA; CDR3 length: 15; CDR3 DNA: TGTGCCTCCCGGCCCCGGGAGGGCCTCACAGATACGCAGTATTTT; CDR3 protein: CASRPREGLTDTQYF
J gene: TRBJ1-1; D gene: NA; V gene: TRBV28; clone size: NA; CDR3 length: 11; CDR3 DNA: TGTGCCAGCAGTTTAACGGGTTTAGCTTTCTTT; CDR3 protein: CASSLTGLAFF
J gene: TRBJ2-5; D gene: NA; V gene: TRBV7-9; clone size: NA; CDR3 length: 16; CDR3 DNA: TGTGCCAGCAGCTTAGCGCTCATTGGGGAGCGGGAGACCCAGTACTTC; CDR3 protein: CASSLALIGERETQYF
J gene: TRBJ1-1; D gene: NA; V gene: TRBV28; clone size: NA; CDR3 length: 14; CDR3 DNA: TGTGCCAGCAGTTTATTATCCCGCGACACTGAAGCTTTCTTT; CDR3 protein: CASSLLSRDTEAFF
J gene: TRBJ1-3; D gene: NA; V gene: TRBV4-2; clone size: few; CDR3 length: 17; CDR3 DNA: TGTGCCAGCAGCCAAGATCCGGGACAATACTCTGGAAACACCATATATTTT; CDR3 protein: CASSQDPGQYSGNTIYF
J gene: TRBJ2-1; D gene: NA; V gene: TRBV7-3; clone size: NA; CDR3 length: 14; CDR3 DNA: TGTGCCAGCAGCCTTGGAGGATCCTACAATGAGCAGTTCTTC; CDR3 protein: CASSLGGSYNEQFF
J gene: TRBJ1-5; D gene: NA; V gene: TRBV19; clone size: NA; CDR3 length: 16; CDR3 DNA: TGTGCCAGTAGACCCCGGGGTGGAAATTGGGATCAGCCCCAGCATTTT; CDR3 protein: CASRPRGGNWDQPQHF
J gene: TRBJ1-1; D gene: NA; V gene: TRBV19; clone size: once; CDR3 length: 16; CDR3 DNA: TGTGCCAGTAGTATAGGTGGGGGCGAAAGGTACACTGAAGCTTTCTTT; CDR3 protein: CASSIGGGERYTEAFF
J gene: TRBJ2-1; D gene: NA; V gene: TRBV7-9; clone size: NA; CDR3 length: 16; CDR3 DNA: TGTGCCAGCAGCTTATATCTGGGGGGATCCTACAATGAGCAGTTCTTC; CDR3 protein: CASSLYLGGSYNEQFF
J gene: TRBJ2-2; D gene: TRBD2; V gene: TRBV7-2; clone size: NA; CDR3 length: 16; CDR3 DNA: TGTGCCAGCAGCCGGCTTAGCGGGAGCATATCCGGGGAGCTGTTTTTT; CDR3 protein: CASSRLSGSISGELFF
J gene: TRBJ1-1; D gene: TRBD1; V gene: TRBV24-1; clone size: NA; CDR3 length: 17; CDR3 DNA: TGTGCCACCAGTGATATTAACAGGGGAAAGAGGAACACTGAAGCTTTCTTT; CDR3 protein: CATSDINRGKRNTEAFF
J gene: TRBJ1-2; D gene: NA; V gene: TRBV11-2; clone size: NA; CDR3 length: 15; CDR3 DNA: TGTGCCAGCAGCTCCCTCAGGCGAGCTAACTATGGCTACACCTTC; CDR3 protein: CASSSLRRANYGYTF
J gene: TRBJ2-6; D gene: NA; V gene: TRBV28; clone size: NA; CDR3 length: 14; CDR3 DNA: TGTGCCAGCACCCAGGGCTCTGGGGCCAACGTCCTGACTTTC; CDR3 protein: CASTQGSGANVLTF
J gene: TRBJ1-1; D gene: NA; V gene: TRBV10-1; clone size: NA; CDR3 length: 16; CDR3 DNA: TGCGCCAGCAGTCCTGTCGACGACAGACCGAACACTGAAGCTTTCTTT; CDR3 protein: CASSPVDDRPNTEAFF
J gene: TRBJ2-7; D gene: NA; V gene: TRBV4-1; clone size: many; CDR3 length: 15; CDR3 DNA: TGCGCCAGCAGCCAAGATCCGGCAGGGACCTACGAGCAGTACTTC; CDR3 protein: CASSQDPAGTYEQYF
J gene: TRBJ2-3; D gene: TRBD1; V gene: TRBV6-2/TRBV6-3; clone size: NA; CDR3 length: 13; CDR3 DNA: TGTGCCAGCAGCAGACAGGGGCGGGATACGCAGTATTTT; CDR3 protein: CASSRQGRDTQYF
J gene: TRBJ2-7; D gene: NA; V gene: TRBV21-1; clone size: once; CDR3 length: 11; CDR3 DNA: TGTGCCAGCAAGAGTCCCCTCGAGCAGTACTTC; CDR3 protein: CASKSPLEQYF
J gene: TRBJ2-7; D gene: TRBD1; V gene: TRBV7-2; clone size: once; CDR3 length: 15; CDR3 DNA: TGTGCCAGCAGCTTCCAGACAGGGTTTCAGGGCGAGCAGTACTTC; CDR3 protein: CASSFQTGFQGEQYF
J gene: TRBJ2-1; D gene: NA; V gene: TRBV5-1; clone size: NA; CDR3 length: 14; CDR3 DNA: TGCGCCAGCAGCCCTGAGCCTCAGGGCAATGAGCAGTTCTTC; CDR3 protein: CASSPEPQGNEQFF
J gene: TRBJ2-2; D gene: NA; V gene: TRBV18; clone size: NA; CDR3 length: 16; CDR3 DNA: TGTGCCAGCTCACCAACGGGGGGCACGTACACCGGGGAGCTGTTTTTT; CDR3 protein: CASSPTGGTYTGELFF
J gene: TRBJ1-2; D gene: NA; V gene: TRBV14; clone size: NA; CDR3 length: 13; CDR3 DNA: TGTGCCAGCAGCCGCGCAAGGAGTCATGGCTACACCTTC; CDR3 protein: CASSRARSHGYTF
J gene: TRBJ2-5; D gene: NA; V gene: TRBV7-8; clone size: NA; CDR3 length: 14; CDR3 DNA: TGTGCCAGCAGCTTAGTGGGCAGGGGCCAGACCCAGTACTTC; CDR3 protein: CASSLVGRGQTQYF
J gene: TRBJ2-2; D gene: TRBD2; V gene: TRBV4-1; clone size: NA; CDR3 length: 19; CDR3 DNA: TGCGCCAGCAGCCAGGGCAGGCTAGCGGGGTCCCAGAACACCGGGGAGCTGTTTTTT; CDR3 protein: CASSQGRLAGSQNTGELFF
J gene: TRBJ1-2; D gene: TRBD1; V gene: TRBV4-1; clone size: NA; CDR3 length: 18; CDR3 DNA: TGCGCCAGCAGCCGGAACAGGGACGGACAGGGGGGGACGGAGGGCTACACCTTC; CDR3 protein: CASSRNRDGQGGTEGYTF
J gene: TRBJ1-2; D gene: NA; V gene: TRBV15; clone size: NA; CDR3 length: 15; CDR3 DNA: TGTGCCACCAGCAGAGATCGACAGATGAACTATGGCTACACCTTC; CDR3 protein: CATSRDRQMNYGYTF
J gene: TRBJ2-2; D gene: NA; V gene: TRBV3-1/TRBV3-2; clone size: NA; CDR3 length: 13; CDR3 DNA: TGTGCCAGCAGCCAGGGGACAATCGGGGAGCTGTTTTTT; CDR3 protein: CASSQGTIGELFF
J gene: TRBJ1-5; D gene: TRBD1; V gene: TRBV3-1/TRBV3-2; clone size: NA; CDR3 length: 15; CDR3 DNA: TGTGCCAGCAGCCAAGATAAGGACAGGGGCCAGCCCCAGCATTTT; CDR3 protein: CASSQDKDRGQPQHF
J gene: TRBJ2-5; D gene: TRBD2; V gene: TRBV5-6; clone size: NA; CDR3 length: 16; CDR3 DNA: TGTGCCAGCAGCTTGTGGACTAGCGGGGGCGGAGAGACCCAGTACTTC; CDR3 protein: CASSLWTSGGGETQYF
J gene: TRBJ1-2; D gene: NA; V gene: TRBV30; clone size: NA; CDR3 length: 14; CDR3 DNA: TGTGCCTGGAAAATTACAGGAGCTAACTATGGCTACACCTTC; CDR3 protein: CAWKITGANYGYTF
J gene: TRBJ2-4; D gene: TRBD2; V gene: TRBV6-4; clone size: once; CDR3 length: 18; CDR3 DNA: TGTGCCTCCGGGCCCGGACTAGCGGGAGAGGAAACCAAAAACATTCAGTACTTC; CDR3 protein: CASGPGLAGEETKNIQYF
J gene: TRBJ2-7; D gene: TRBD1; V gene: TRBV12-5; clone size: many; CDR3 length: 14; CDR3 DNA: TGTGCTAGTGGCCTGGGGACAGGGATTTACGAGCAGTACTTC; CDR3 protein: CASGLGTGIYEQYF
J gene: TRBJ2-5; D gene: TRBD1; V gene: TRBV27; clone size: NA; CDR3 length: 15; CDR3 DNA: TGTGCCAAGTACAGGGGGCAGGGACTTAGGGAGACCCAGTACTTC; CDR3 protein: CAKYRGQGLRETQYF
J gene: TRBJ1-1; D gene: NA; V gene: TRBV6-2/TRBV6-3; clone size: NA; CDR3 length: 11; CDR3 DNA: TGTGCCAGCAGTTACTCGCAGGAAGCTTTCTTT; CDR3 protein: CASSYSQEAFF
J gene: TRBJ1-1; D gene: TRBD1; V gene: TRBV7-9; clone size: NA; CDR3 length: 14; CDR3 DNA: TGTGCCAGCAACCAACAGGGGGCCGGCACTGAAGCTTTCTTT; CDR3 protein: CASNQQGAGTEAFF
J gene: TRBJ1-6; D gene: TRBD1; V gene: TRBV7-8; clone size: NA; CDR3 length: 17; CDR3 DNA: TGTGCCAGCAGCAAAAGACAGGGGGCTTCCTATAATTCACCCCTCCACTTT; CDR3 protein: CASSKRQGASYNSPLHF
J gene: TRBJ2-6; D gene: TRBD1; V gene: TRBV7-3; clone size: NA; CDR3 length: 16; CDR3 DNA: TGTGCCAGCAGTCGAGCCGGACAGGTCGGGGCCAACGTCCTGACTTTC; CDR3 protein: CASSRAGQVGANVLTF